One T cell receptor (beta chain) is described in this entry. The sample originates from a study of blood T cell repertoires in COVID-19. About the research overall: There were acute and convalescent COVID-19 samples, and they came from the United States, Italy and Spain. T cells, B-cell-depleted T cells, or PBMCs provided the cDNA or gDNA that served as material.

The CDR3 covers 12 residues. V shed 7 bases and J shed 10 bases, with 16 bases lying between them. Germline assignment: CDR1 SQVTM and CDR2 ANQGSEA. Study processing details: Cell counts per sample came from amplifying reference gene primers. The repertoire was sequenced with immunoSEQ multiplex PCR; TCRdb's copy has only in-frame clones and lacks some. V, J and clone size were drawn from that table, and D and trimming were deduced from the DNA. The table lists 250,000 to 300,000 clones, around 81% of them singletons. The source material was peripheral blood. The TCR sequence derives from a woman between 55 and 75 years old with active or convalescent COVID-19. The V call is TRBV29-1, the J call TRBJ1-4; D perhaps matches TRBD1 (6 bases). The CDR3 protein is CSALNTGIKLFF. The CDR3 DNA follows: TGCAGCGCCCTCAATACAGGGATAAAACTGTTTTTT.